Many counts were recorded for the clone carrying this T cell receptor beta chain. This sample is part of a study of T cell repertoires in cytomegalovirus infection. TCRdb reprocessed the reads via MiXCR and lists one record per CDR3 protein. Among approximately 250,000 distinct CDR3 sequences listed, more than 9% were seen once. The ends were cut back, 4 bases at V and 7 bases at J, with 15 bases in the middle. Germline V lookup: CDR1 SGHRS, CDR2 YFSETQ. The CDR3 length is 14 residues. The chain combines TRBV5-1 with TRBJ2-1, with D possibly TRBD2 on 5 matching bases. This TCR derives from a human donor in good health (CMV status not recorded). Some clones in this sample may be carry-over from other donors' samples. Sequenced: PBMCs. The CDR3 DNA sequence: TGCGCCAGCAGCCGGAGCGGAGTCATAAATGAGCAGTTCTTC. Its translation: CASSRSGVINEQFF.